Each of the 20 T cell receptor beta chains below was sequenced from the same sample in a study of blood T cell repertoires in COVID-19. This table comes from immunoSEQ multiplex PCR, and its TCRdb copy is limited to in-frame clones, with some not included. This sample has roughly 250,000 clones, with approximately 80% found just once. The specimen was peripheral blood. The receptor source for this set is a woman aged 50 to 65 with acute or convalescent COVID-19.

The rearrangement uses TRBV20-1 and TRBJ2-5; D remains unclear. CDR1 and CDR2 from the germline V gene are DFQATT and SNEGSKA (reference sequence). V was clipped by 0 bases and J by 5 bases, with 4 bases between them. The CDR3 runs to 11 residues. CDR3 coding DNA: TGCAGTGCTAGAGATCAGGAGACCCAGTACTTC. Protein sequence: CSARDQETQYF.

The chain joins TRBV18 to TRBJ1-4, with 7 bases that match TRBD1. Germline V lookup: CDR1 KGHSH, CDR2 LQKENI. This CDR3 comprises 14 residues. J gave up 8 bases and V 6 bases, and 9 bases lay outside the gene matches. CDR3 nucleotides: TGTGCCAGCTCCCCGGGAGGGACAGAAGAAAAACTGTTTTTT. Amino acid sequence: CASSPGGTEEKLFF.

The rearrangement uses TRBV2 and TRBJ2-1, with 7 bases matching TRBD2. In germline, CDR1 is SNHLY, CDR2 FYNNEI. The CDR3 sequence is 15 residues long. The J segment lost 7 bases and the V segment lost 2 bases, leaving 8 bases of the junction unmatched. The CDR3 bases are TGTGCCAGCAGTGAATTGTTAGTGGGGGGGAATGAGCAGTTCTTC. Protein product: CASSELLVGGNEQFF.

This chain connects TRBV28 to TRBJ1-4; 7 bases align to TRBD1. Germline trimming cut 8 bases from V and 3 bases from J; bases unmatched to any gene: 3. The CDR3 has 13 residues. The germline gives CDR1 MDHEN, CDR2 SYDVKM. DNA for the CDR3: TGTGCCAGCTACGACAGGGCTAATGAAAAACTGTTTTTT. Amino acids: CASYDRANEKLFF.

The chain uses TRBV5-6 and TRBJ2-3; 10 bases are shared with TRBD2. CDR1 and CDR2 from the germline V gene are SGHDT and YYEEEE. Trimming cost V 2 bases and J 8 bases; bases outside gene matches: 8. The CDR3 is 15 residues long. The CDR3 loop is CASSFATSGLGTQYF. As DNA, the CDR3 is TGTGCCAGCAGCTTTGCGACTAGCGGGCTGGGTACGCAGTATTTT.

DNA of the CDR3: TGTGCCAGCAGTCCCAGGGTTAGCACTGAAGCTTTCTTT. It encodes CASSPRVSTEAFF. The chain uses TRBV12-3 or TRBV12-4 and TRBJ1-1, with D possibly being TRBD1 (5 bases). V lost 5 bases and J 4 bases, leaving 11 bases between the germline ends. The CDR3 contains 13 residues.

This sequence joins TRBV27 and TRBJ1-2; TRBD1 might be the D (5 bases). This CDR3 spans 13 amino acids. Trimming left V 4 bases short and J 8 bases short, with 14 bases between. Per the germline V gene, CDR1 is MNHEY and CDR2 is SMNVEV (reference sequence). This CDR3 reads CASSYGRVSGYTF. CDR3 DNA: TGTGCCAGCAGTTACGGCAGGGTGAGCGGCTACACCTTC.

This chain uses TRBV21-1 with TRBJ2-1; the table's D call, TRBD2, has no DNA check behind it. TRBV21-1 corresponds to a pseudogene. CDR3 length: 17 amino acids. CDR3 sequence reads: CASSKRVWTSGNNEQFF. CDR3 DNA: TGTGCCAGCAGCAAAAGGGTCTGGACTAGCGGGAACAATGAGCAGTTCTTC.

The gene calls are TRBV5-5 and TRBJ2-2, with TRBD1 matching over 8 bases. The V gene end was trimmed by 5 bases and the J gene end by 9 bases; junction bases not matched to a gene: 18. CDR3 length: 17 residues. Germline loops: CDR1 SGHKS, CDR2 YYEKEE (reference sequence). Written as DNA, the CDR3 is TGTGCCAGCAGGTCAACTTCCGGGACAGGTTTTTACTGGGAGCTGTTTTTT. It encodes CASRSTSGTGFYWELFF. Together with reference TRBV5-5 and TRBJ2-2, the CDR3 gives the full variable domain: DAGVTQSPTHLIKTRGQQVTLRCSPISGHKSVSWYQQVLGQGPQFIFQYYEKEERGRGNFPDRFSARQFPNYSSELNVNALLLGDSALYLCASRSTSGTGFYWELFFGEGSRLTVL.

The sample holds a few counts of this clone. V and J are TRBV5-6 and TRBJ2-5, with TRBD2 identical over 12 bases. This CDR3 is 15 amino acids long. Germline V gene data show CDR1 as SGHDT and CDR2 as YYEEEE. Germline trimming cut 4 bases from V and 4 bases from J; bases unmatched to any gene: 5. The CDR3 protein is CASSPGTSGRETQYF. CDR3 DNA: TGTGCCAGCAGCCCCGGGACTAGCGGGCGAGAGACCCAGTACTTC.

Only a few counts were recorded for this clone. This sequence joins TRBV19 and TRBJ2-6; D call uncertain. V lost 4 bases and J lost 1, with 8 bases in between. The CDR3 consists of 15 residues. Per germline, CDR1 LNHDA and CDR2 SQIVND (reference sequence). This CDR3 is CASSTLGSGANVLTF. The CDR3 DNA reads as TGTGCCAGTAGTACCCTAGGATCTGGGGCCAACGTCCTGACTTTC.

V and J are TRBV5-4 and TRBJ1-6; D remains unclear. The CDR3 extends over 16 amino acids. With 6 bases removed from V and 0 bases from J, the gap between germline ends came to 13 bases. The germline V gene encodes CDR1 SGHNT and CDR2 YYREEE (reference sequence). The CDR3 nucleotides read TGTGCCAGCACCCGGATGGCAGGCTCCTATAATTCACCCCTCCACTTT. Residues: CASTRMAGSYNSPLHF.

The chain links TRBV3-1 (or the pseudogene TRBV3-2) to TRBJ2-6; the D gene is possibly TRBD2 (5 bases). With 4 bases removed from V and 9 bases from J, the gap between germline ends came to 13 bases. The CDR3 has 14 residues. Germline CDR1 and CDR2: LGHDT and YNNKEL (reference sequence). In nucleotides, the CDR3 is TGTGCCAGCAGCCCCGCCGGCCGGGGCAACGTCCTGACTTTC. Translated: CASSPAGRGNVLTF.

This clone has more than one count but fewer than ten. This chain links TRBV6-5 with TRBJ1-6; 7 bases agree with TRBD1. This CDR3 is built from 14 residues. With 5 bases clipped from V and 4 bases from J, the junction kept 2 bases outside the gene matches. Germline CDR1 and CDR2: MNHEY and SVGAGI. This CDR3 reads CASSNRGYNSPLHF. For the CDR3, the DNA is TGTGCCAGCAGTAACAGGGGTTATAATTCACCCCTCCACTTT.

The table lists this clone with a few counts. This chain joins TRBV30 and TRBJ1-1; no reliable D call. The CDR3 spans 13 residues. Germline loops: CDR1 GTSNPN, CDR2 SVGIG (reference sequence). V was trimmed by 2 bases and J by 3 bases, leaving 10 bases between them. The CDR3, as DNA: TGTGCCTGGAGTTCGAGGGCTGACACTGAAGCTTTCTTT. Its translation is CAWSSRADTEAFF.

The gene calls are TRBV4-2 and TRBJ2-3, with TRBD2 matching over 8 bases. Losses at the gene ends were 5 bases for V and 1 base for J; bases not matched to a gene: 11. Germline-derived CDR1 and CDR2 are LGHNA and YNFKEQ. The CDR3 length is 17 residues. CDR3 nucleotides: TGTGCCAGCAGCGCTCGCGGGGGGCCTTGGGGCACAGATACGCAGTATTTT. Protein: CASSARGGPWGTDTQYF.

This chain uses TRBV3-1 (or the pseudogene TRBV3-2) with TRBJ1-2, with D uncertain. The CDR3 runs 15 residues. From germline, CDR1 is LGHDT and CDR2 YNNKEL (reference sequence). V gave up 0 bases and J gave up 0 bases, with 8 bases separating them. CDR3 in DNA: TGTGCCAGCAGCCAAGATCTTCAGGCTAACTATGGCTACACCTTC. It codes for CASSQDLQANYGYTF.

This clone was observed many times. J is TRBJ2-2 and V is TRBV13; 8 bases are a match to TRBD1. Germline loops: CDR1 PRHDT, CDR2 FYEKMQ (reference sequence). The CDR3 is 16 amino acids. V trimming: 4 bases; J trimming: 5 bases; junction bases outside the gene matches: 9. This CDR3 is CASSSRQGWGTGELFF. CDR3 coding DNA: TGTGCCAGCAGCTCCCGACAGGGGTGGGGGACCGGGGAGCTGTTTTTT.

V gene TRBV2 combines with J gene TRBJ2-7; weak D call: TRBD1 (6 bases). The V end lost 4 bases, the J end lost 4 bases, and 14 bases lay between the germline ends. CDR1 and CDR2 (germline): SNHLY, FYNNEI. The CDR3 covers 14 residues. In DNA, the CDR3 is TGTGCCAGCAGTGTATTCAGGGACACATACGAGCAGTACTTC. Translated, it gives CASSVFRDTYEQYF.

This clone was picked up a small number of times. V gene TRBV2 combines with J gene TRBJ2-7; 8 bases map to TRBD2. The CDR3 spans 13 residues. Per germline, CDR1 SNHLY and CDR2 FYNNEI. Trimming at V came to 8 bases and at J to 1 base, leaving 4 bases not matched to a gene. Written as DNA, the CDR3 is TGTGCCAGCCGGGTAGCGGGATCCTACGAGCAGTACTTC. The encoded protein is CASRVAGSYEQYF.